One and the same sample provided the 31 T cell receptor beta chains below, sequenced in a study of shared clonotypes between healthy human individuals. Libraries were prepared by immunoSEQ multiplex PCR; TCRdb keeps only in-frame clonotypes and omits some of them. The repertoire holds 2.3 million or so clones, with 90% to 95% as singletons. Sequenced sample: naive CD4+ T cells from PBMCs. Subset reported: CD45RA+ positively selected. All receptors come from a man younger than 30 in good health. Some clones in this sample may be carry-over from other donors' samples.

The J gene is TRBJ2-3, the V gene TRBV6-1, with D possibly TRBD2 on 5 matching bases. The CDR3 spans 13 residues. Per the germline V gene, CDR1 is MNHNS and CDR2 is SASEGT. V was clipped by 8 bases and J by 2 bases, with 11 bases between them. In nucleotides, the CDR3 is TGTGCCAGCGTGGGAGCTTTCACAGATACGCAGTATTTT. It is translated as CASVGAFTDTQYF.

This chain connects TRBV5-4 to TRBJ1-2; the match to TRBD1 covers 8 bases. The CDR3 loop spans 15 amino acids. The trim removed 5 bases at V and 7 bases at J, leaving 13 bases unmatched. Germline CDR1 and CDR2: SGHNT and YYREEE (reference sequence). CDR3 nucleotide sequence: TGTGCCAGCAGTTCACCTACCGGGACAGGAGGTGGCTACACCTTC. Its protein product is CASSSPTGTGGGYTF.

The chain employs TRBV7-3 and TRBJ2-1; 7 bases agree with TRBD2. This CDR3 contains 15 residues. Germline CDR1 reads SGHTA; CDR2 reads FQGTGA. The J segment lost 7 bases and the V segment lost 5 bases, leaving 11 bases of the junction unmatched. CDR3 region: CASSQLRDYLNEQFF. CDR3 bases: TGTGCCAGCAGCCAACTCCGGGACTACCTAAATGAGCAGTTCTTC.

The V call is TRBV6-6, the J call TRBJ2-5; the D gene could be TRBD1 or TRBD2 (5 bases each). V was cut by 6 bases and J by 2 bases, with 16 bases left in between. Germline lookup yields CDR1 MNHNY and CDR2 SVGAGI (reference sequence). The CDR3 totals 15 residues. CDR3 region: CASSPNRDVQETQYF. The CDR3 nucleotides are TGTGCCAGCAGCCCCAACCGGGACGTACAAGAGACCCAGTACTTC.

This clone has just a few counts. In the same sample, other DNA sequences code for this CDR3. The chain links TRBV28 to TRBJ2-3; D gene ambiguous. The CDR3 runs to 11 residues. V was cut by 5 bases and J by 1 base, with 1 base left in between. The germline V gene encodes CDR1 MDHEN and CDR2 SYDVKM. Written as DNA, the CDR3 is TGTGCCAGCAGTCGCACAGATACGCAGTATTTT. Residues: CASSRTDTQYF.

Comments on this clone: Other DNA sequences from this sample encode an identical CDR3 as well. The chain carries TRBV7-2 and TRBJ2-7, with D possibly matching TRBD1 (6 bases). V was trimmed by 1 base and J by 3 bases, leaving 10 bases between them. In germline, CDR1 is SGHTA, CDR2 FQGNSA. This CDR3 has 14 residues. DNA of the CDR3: TGTGCCAGCAGCTTAGGGGGGCAGTTCTACGAGCAGTACTTC. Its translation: CASSLGGQFYEQYF.

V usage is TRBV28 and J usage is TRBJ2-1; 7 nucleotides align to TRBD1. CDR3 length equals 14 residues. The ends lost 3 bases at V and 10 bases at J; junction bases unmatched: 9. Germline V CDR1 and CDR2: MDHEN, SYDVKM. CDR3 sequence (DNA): TGTGCCAGCAGTTTGACCCCATTGACAGGGGAGCAGTTCTTC. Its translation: CASSLTPLTGEQFF.

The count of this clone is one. The CDR3 bases are TGTGCCAGCAGCTTATCTGGATCGGGGGACCGCTATAGTGGCTACACCTTC. It is translated as CASSLSGSGDRYSGYTF. The chain is built from TRBV7-3 and TRBJ1-2; D may be TRBD1 (5 bases). Trimming pared 2 bases from V and 7 bases from J, leaving 23 bases between. Germline V lookup: CDR1 SGHTA, CDR2 FQGTGA. The CDR3 length is 17 residues.

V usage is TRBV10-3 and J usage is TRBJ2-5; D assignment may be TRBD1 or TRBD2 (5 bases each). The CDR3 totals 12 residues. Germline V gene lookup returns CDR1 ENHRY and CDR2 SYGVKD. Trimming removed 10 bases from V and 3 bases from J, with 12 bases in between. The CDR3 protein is CATNRGEETQYF. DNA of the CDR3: TGTGCCACCAACCGAGGGGAAGAGACCCAGTACTTC.

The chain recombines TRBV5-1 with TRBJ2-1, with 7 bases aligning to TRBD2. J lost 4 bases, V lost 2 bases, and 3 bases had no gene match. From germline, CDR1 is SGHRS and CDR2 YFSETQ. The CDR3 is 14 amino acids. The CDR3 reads CASSFRGEYNEQFF. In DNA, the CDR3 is TGCGCCAGCAGCTTCCGGGGGGAGTACAATGAGCAGTTCTTC.

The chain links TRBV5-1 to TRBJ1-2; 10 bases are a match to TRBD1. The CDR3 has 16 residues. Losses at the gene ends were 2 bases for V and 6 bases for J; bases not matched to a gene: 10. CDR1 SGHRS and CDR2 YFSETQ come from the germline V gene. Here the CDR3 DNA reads TGCGCCAGCAGCTTAGTGGGAGCCGGGACAGGGGATGGCTACACCTTC. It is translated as CASSLVGAGTGDGYTF.

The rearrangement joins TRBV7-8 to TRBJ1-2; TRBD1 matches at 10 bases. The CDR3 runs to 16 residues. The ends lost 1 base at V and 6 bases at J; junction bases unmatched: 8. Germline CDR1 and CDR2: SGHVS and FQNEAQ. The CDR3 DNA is TGTGCCAGCAGCTTAGACCGTACGGACAGGGGGGATGGCTACACCTTC. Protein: CASSLDRTDRGDGYTF. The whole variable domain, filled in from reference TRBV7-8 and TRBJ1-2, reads GAGVSQSPRYKVAKRGQDVALRCDPISGHVSLFWYQQALGQGPEFLTYFQNEAQLDKSGLPSDRFFAERPEGSVSTLKIQRTQQEDSAVYLCASSLDRTDRGDGYTFGSGTRLTVV.

This CDR3 is CASSSSRSSQETQYF. The CDR3 DNA is TGTGCCAGCAGTTCTTCAAGATCCTCCCAAGAGACCCAGTACTTC. The chain has TRBV6-6 and TRBJ2-5; D is undetermined. The ends were cut back, 4 bases at V and 1 base at J, with 13 bases in the middle. Germline loops: CDR1 MNHNY, CDR2 SVGAGI (reference sequence). This CDR3 has 15 residues.

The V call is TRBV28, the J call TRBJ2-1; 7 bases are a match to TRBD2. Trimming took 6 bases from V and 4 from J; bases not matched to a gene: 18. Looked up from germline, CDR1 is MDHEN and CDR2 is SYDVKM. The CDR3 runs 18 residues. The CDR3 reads CASSLTQGGVRRYNEQFF. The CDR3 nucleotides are TGTGCCAGCAGCCTCACTCAGGGAGGGGTGAGGCGTTACAATGAGCAGTTCTTC. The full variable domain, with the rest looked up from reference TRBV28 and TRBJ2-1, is DVKVTQSSRYLVKRTGEKVFLECVQDMDHENMFWYRQDPGLGLRLIYFSYDVKMKEKGDIPEGYSVSREKKERFSLILESASTNQTSMYLCASSLTQGGVRRYNEQFFGPGTRLTVL.

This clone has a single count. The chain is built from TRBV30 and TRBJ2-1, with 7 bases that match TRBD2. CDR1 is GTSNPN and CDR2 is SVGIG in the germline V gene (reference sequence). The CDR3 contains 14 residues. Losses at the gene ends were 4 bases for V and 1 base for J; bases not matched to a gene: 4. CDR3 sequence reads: CAWTVAGSYNEQFF. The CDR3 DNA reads TGTGCCTGGACCGTAGCGGGTTCCTACAATGAGCAGTTCTTC.

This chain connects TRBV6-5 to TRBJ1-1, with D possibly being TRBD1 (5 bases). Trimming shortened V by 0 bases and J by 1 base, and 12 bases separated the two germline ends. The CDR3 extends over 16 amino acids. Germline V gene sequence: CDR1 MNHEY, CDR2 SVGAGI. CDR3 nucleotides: TGTGCCAGCAGTTACTCCGCGACAGCCAAGAACACTGAAGCTTTCTTT. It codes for CASSYSATAKNTEAFF.

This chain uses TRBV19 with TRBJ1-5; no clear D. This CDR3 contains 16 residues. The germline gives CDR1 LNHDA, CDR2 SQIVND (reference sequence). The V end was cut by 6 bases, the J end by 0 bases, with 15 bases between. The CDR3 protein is CASSVKQGYSNQPQHF. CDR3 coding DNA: TGTGCCAGTAGCGTGAAACAAGGTTATAGCAATCAGCCCCAGCATTTT.

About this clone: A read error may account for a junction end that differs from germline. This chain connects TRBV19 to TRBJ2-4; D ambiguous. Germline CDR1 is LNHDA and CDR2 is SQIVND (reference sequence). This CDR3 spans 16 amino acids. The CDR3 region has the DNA TGTGCAAGTAGTATAATAGTTTCGACAGCCAAAAACATTCAGTACTTC. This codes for CASSIIVSTAKNIQYF.

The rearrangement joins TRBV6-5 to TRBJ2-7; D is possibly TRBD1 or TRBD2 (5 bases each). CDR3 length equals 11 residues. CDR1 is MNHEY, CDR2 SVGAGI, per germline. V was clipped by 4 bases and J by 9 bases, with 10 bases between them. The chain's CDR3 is CASSSGGGQYF. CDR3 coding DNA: TGTGCCAGCAGTTCTGGTGGGGGGCAGTACTTC.

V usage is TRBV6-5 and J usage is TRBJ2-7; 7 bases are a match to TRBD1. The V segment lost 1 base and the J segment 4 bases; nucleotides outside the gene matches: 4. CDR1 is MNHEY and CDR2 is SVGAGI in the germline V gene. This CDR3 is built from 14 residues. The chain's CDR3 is CASSYLGGEYEQYF. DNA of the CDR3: TGTGCCAGCAGTTACTTAGGGGGCGAGTACGAGCAGTACTTC.

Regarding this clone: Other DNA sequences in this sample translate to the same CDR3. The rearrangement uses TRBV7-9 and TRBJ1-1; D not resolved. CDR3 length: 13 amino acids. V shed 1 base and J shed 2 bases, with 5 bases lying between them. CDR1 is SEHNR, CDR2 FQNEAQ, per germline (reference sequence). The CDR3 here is CASSLVANTEAFF. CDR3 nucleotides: TGTGCCAGCAGCTTAGTGGCAAACACTGAAGCTTTCTTT.

The CDR3 loop is CASSLDGPLGYTF. CDR3 coding DNA: TGTGCCAGCAGCTTAGATGGGCCCCTTGGCTACACCTTC. V is TRBV7-2 and J is TRBJ1-2, with no clear D. V dropped 1 base and J dropped 7 bases, with 10 bases sitting between them. The CDR3 length is 13 residues. Germline V gene data show CDR1 as SGHTA and CDR2 as FQGNSA. Full variable domain (remainder filled in from reference TRBV7-2 and TRBJ1-2): GAGVSQSPSNKVTEKGKDVELRCDPISGHTALYWYRQSLGQGLEFLIYFQGNSAPDKSGLPSDRFSAERTGGSVSTLTIQRTQQEDSAVYLCASSLDGPLGYTFGSGTRLTVV.

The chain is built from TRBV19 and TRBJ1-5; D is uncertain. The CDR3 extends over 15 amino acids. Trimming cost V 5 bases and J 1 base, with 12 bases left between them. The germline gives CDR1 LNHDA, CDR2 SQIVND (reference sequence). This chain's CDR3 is CASSSSADSNQPQHF. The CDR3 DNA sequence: TGTGCCAGTAGTTCCTCGGCAGACAGCAATCAGCCCCAGCATTTT.

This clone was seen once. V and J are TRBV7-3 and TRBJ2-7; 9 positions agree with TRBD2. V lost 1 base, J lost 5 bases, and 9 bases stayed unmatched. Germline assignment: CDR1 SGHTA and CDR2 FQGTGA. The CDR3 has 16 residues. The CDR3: CASSLRGLAGPHEQYF. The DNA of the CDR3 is TGTGCCAGCAGCTTAAGGGGACTAGCCGGGCCTCACGAGCAGTACTTC.

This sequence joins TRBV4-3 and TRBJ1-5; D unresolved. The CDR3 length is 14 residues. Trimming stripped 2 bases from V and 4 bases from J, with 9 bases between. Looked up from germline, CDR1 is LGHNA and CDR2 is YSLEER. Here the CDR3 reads CASSQIIGNQPQHF. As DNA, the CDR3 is TGCGCCAGCAGCCAAATTATTGGGAATCAGCCCCAGCATTTT.

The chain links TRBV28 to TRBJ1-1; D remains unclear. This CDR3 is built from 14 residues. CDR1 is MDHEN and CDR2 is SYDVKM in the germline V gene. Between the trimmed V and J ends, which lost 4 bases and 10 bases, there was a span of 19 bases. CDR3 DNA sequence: TGTGCCAGCAGTTCATCTCCCTTCTTTCTCGTAGCTTTCTTT. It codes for CASSSSPFFLVAFF.

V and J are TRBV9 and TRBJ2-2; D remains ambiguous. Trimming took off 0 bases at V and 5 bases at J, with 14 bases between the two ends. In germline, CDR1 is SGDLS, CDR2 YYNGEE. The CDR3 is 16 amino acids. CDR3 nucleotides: TGTGCCAGCAGCGTAGCTAGTTCAGGTTTGACCGGGGAGCTGTTTTTT. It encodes CASSVASSGLTGELFF.

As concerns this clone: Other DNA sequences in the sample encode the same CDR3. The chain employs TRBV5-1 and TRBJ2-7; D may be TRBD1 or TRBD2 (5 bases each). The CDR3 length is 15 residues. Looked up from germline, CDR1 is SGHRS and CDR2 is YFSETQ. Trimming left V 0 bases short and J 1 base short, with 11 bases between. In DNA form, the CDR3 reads TGCGCCAGCAGCTTGGCCGGGACGCTTTCCTACGAGCAGTACTTC. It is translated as CASSLAGTLSYEQYF.

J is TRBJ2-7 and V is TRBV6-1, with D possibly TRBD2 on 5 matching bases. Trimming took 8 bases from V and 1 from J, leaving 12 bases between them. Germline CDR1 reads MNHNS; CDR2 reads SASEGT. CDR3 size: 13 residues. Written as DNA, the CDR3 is TGTGCCAGCTGGTTCGGGATTTCCTACGAGCAGTACTTC. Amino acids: CASWFGISYEQYF.

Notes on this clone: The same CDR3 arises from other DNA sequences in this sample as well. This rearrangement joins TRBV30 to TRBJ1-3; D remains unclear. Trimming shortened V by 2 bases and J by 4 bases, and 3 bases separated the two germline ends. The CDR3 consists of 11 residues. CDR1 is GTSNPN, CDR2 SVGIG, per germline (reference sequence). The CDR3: CAWSSGNTIYF. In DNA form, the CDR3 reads TGTGCCTGGAGTTCGGGAAACACCATATATTTT.

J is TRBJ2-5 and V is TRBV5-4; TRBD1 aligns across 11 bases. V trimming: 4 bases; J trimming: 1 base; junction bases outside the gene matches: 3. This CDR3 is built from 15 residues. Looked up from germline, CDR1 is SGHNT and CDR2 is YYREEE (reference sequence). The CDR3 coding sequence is TGTGCCAGCAGCACAGGGACAGGGGGCCAAGAGACCCAGTACTTC. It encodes CASSTGTGGQETQYF.